The next 2 T cell receptor beta chains were all read from a single sample in a study of T cell repertoires in cytomegalovirus infection (dated by TCRdb to 2018 to 2020). TCRdb lists the instrument as Illumina HiSeq 1500. The public reads were reprocessed in TCRdb via fastp at Q25 and MiXCR, keeping in-frame beta chains. Entries are consolidated by CDR3 protein sequence, retaining the most common genes and DNA. This sample holds about 740,000 distinct CDR3 sequences; less than 40% were observed only once. Roughly 2.9% of the sample is taken by the ten largest. The sequencing sample was made of PBMCs. The receptor source for this set is a human donor in good health (CMV status not recorded). Some clones in this sample may be carry-over from other donors' samples.

The V call is TRBV20-1, the J call TRBJ2-4; 13 nucleotides line up with TRBD2. Germline V gives CDR1 DFQATT, CDR2 SNEGSKA (reference sequence). The V gene end was trimmed by 6 bases and the J gene end by 0 bases; junction bases not matched to a gene: 14. This CDR3 contains 19 residues. The CDR3 DNA is TGCAGTGCCGCCGGACTAGCGGGGGTCCCTGCCCAAGCCAAAAACATTCAGTACTTC. Translating gives CSAAGLAGVPAQAKNIQYF.

This clonotype was recorded a few times. The gene calls are TRBV6-6 and TRBJ2-2, with 7 positions matching TRBD2. Germline loops: CDR1 MNHNY, CDR2 SVGAGI (reference sequence). This CDR3 is 18 amino acids long. The V gene end was trimmed by 6 bases and the J gene end by 4 bases; junction bases not matched to a gene: 17. CDR3 region: CASSPELREGQSTGELFF. In nucleotides, the CDR3 is TGTGCCAGCAGCCCCGAGTTGAGGGAGGGCCAGAGCACCGGGGAGCTGTTTTTT.